The 14 T cell receptor beta chains given below trace back to one sample, sequenced in a study of radiation and T cells in renal cell carcinoma (dated by TCRdb to 2020 to 2021). To prepare the library, the immunoSEQ multiplex PCR assay was applied. In TCRdb, the immuneACCESS table is reduced to in-frame sequences with V and J assigned. These tables do not hold every clone; where another copy was compared, an unresolved V gene accounts for under half, and the others remain unexplained. The sample table holds around 170,000 clones, of which about nine tenths were seen once. The top ten clonotypes cover approximately 10% of the sample. The time point label, as the study defines it: blood 4 weeks post-SBRT, at nephrectomy. The treatment or condition tag for this specimen amounts to: 15 Gy SBRT to primary tumor, nephrectomy 4 weeks later. The sample was blood, taken from a patient whose treatment included radiotherapy and nephrectomy. Every receptor here comes from a woman between 45 and 65 years old with renal cell carcinoma.

The genes are TRBV4-1 and TRBJ2-5; D not certain. Germline V CDR1 and CDR2: MGHRA, YSYEKL. The CDR3 is made up of 15 amino acids. The ends were cut back, 3 bases at V and 1 base at J, with 12 bases in the middle. The CDR3 sequence: CASSHQDGLQETQYF. Written as DNA, the CDR3 is TGCGCCAGCAGCCACCAAGACGGCCTCCAAGAGACCCAGTACTTC.

The rearrangement uses TRBV5-1 and TRBJ2-6; D might be TRBD2 (5 bases). The V end was cut by 0 bases, the J end by 2 bases, with 12 bases between. From germline, CDR1 is SGHRS and CDR2 YFSETQ. This CDR3 comprises 17 residues. CDR3 DNA sequence: TGCGCCAGCAGCTTGGATCCCCCGGGAACTGGGGCCAACGTCCTGACTTTC. Protein sequence: CASSLDPPGTGANVLTF.

The rearrangement links TRBV5-5 to TRBJ1-1; tentative D call: TRBD1 (6 bases). This CDR3 has 15 residues. Trimming cost V 0 bases and J 4 bases, with 13 bases left between them. Germline loops: CDR1 SGHKS, CDR2 YYEKEE (reference sequence). CDR3 loop: CASSLEGTPRTEAFF. The DNA of the CDR3 is TGTGCCAGCAGCTTGGAGGGGACACCCCGCACTGAAGCTTTCTTT. Filled out from reference TRBV5-5 and TRBJ1-1, the complete variable domain reads DAGVTQSPTHLIKTRGQQVTLRCSPISGHKSVSWYQQVLGQGPQFIFQYYEKEERGRGNFPDRFSARQFPNYSSELNVNALLLGDSALYLCASSLEGTPRTEAFFGQGTRLTVV.

This clone occurred a few times. This chain connects TRBV5-1 to TRBJ1-1; D is possibly TRBD1 (5 bases). The V gene's germline CDR1 is SGHRS and CDR2 YFSETQ. With 4 bases removed from V and 7 bases from J, the gap between germline ends came to 14 bases. This CDR3 spans 13 amino acids. CDR3 sequence: CASSRGEGDEAFF. The CDR3 DNA sequence: TGCGCCAGCAGCCGAGGGGAGGGTGATGAAGCTTTCTTT. The variable domain in full, completed from reference TRBV5-1 and TRBJ1-1, reads KAGVTQTPRYLIKTRGQQVTLSCSPISGHRSVSWYQQTPGQGLQFLFEYFSETQRNKGNFPGRFSGRQFSNSRSEMNVSTLELGDSALYLCASSRGEGDEAFFGQGTRLTVV.

This clone was picked up a small number of times. The V call is TRBV2, the J call TRBJ1-1; a possible D gene is TRBD1 (6 bases). CDR1 SNHLY and CDR2 FYNNEI come from the germline V gene. The V gene lost 4 bases and the J gene lost 4 bases, with 13 bases spanning the gap. CDR3 length equals 14 residues. The DNA for the CDR3 is TGTGCCAGCAGTGCTCGGGGGCAGACCACTGAAGCTTTCTTT. Protein: CASSARGQTTEAFF.

The genes are TRBV4-2 and TRBJ2-1, with D perhaps TRBD1 or TRBD2 (6 bases each). Trimming stripped 0 bases from V and 9 bases from J, with 9 bases between. CDR1 LGHNA and CDR2 YNFKEQ come from the germline V gene. The CDR3 is made up of 13 amino acids. The CDR3 spells CASSQDEGGEQFF. The DNA of the CDR3 is TGTGCCAGCAGCCAAGACGAGGGGGGTGAGCAGTTCTTC.

This clone was recorded once. CDR3 protein: CASRIRGSHEQYF. CDR3 sequence (DNA): TGTGCCAGCAGAATCAGGGGAAGCCACGAGCAGTACTTC. V gene TRBV5-8 combines with J gene TRBJ2-7; TRBD1 might be the D (6 bases). The germline gives CDR1 SGHTS, CDR2 YDEGEE. This CDR3 spans 13 amino acids. The ends were cut back, 5 bases at V and 5 bases at J, with 14 bases in the middle.

The chain couples TRBV6-5 to TRBJ1-1; a possible D gene is TRBD1 (6 bases). Per germline, CDR1 MNHEY and CDR2 SVGAGI. The CDR3 is made up of 14 amino acids. Trimming cost V 0 bases and J 3 bases, with 8 bases left between them. The CDR3 spells CASSYSPGDTEAFF. For the CDR3, the DNA is TGTGCCAGCAGTTACTCGCCAGGGGACACTGAAGCTTTCTTT.

The rearrangement uses TRBV5-1 and TRBJ1-1; D unclear. CDR1 and CDR2 from the germline V gene are SGHRS and YFSETQ. The CDR3 totals 15 residues. The V gene lost 0 bases and the J gene lost 0 bases, with 9 bases spanning the gap. The CDR3 DNA reads TGCGCCAGCAGCTTGGTCTCCAGGATGAACACTGAAGCTTTCTTT. Amino acid sequence: CASSLVSRMNTEAFF.

The rearrangement links TRBV19 to TRBJ2-2; the D gene could be TRBD1 or TRBD2 (6 bases each). V shed 6 bases and J shed 0 bases, with 17 bases lying between them. The CDR3 runs 17 residues. The germline V gene has CDR1 LNHDA and CDR2 SQIVND (reference sequence). CDR3 loop: CASRMRGDGSNTGELFF. Here the CDR3 DNA reads TGTGCCAGTAGGATGAGGGGGGACGGGTCGAACACCGGGGAGCTGTTTTTT.

This sequence joins TRBV7-9 and TRBJ1-1; D is uncertain. The V gene's germline CDR1 is SEHNR and CDR2 FQNEAQ (reference sequence). Trimming stripped 3 bases from V and 2 bases from J, with 10 bases between. The CDR3 runs 14 residues. CDR3 coding DNA: TGTGCCAGCAGCTTTAGCAGGTCCAACACTGAAGCTTTCTTT. This gives the protein CASSFSRSNTEAFF.

A few counts support this clone. The chain employs TRBV10-1 and TRBJ1-1; 9 bases are a match to TRBD1. This CDR3 contains 14 residues. The V segment lost 9 bases and the J segment 5 bases; nucleotides outside the gene matches: 10. CDR1 and CDR2 (germline): WNHNN, SYGVQD (reference sequence). CDR3 amino acids: CARGQGQIQTEAFF. The CDR3 nucleotides are TGCGCCAGGGGACAGGGCCAAATTCAGACTGAAGCTTTCTTT.

This clone was counted a single time. V gene TRBV6-6 combines with J gene TRBJ1-1; 7 positions match TRBD1. Germline V CDR1 and CDR2: MNHNY, SVGAGI (reference sequence). This CDR3 region has 12 residues. With 5 bases clipped from V and 5 bases from J, the junction kept 2 bases outside the gene matches. The CDR3 here is CASSPGGTEAFF. Here the CDR3 DNA reads TGTGCCAGCAGTCCAGGGGGGACTGAAGCTTTCTTT.

The J gene is TRBJ2-5, the V gene TRBV6-5; a weak D match, TRBD1 (5 bases). The germline CDR1 and CDR2 sequences are MNHEY and SVGAGI. This CDR3 comprises 14 residues. The ends were cut back, 7 bases at V and 2 bases at J, with 14 bases in the middle. Here the CDR3 DNA reads TGTGCCAGCAATCAAGGACATAGACAAGAGACCCAGTACTTC. It specifies CASNQGHRQETQYF.